The TCR beta chain under discussion was sequenced for a study of beta chain features in type 1 diabetes. Study as a whole: Similarity in age, gender and cell yields was seen between patients and healthy donors. Study-wide results and caveats: Moderate yet significant TCRB CDR3 shortening was seen in Type 1 diabetes patients in all four CD4+ subsets.

Of the isolated RNA, all was reverse transcribed, and so the sequenced material was expressed TCRB transcripts. The method was immunoSEQ multiplex PCR; TCRdb's version includes in-frame clones alone and lacks a portion of them. The sample lists a few hundred thousand clones, approximately 11% occurring once. V was cut by 6 bases and J by 8 bases, with 20 bases left in between. This CDR3 is 15 amino acids long. From germline, CDR1 is MDHEN and CDR2 SYDVKM. On this clone itself: Its antigen is undetermined.

Each donor gave one heparinised blood draw averaging roughly 100 mL. This clonotype was sampled from a young man in good health. The specimen sequenced was central memory CD4+ T cells from blood. The rearrangement joins TRBV28 to TRBJ2-1, with a tentative D call TRBD2 (5 bases). CDR3 in amino acids: CASRPYATRIDEQFF. DNA for the CDR3: TGTGCCAGCAGGCCCTACGCCACTAGAATCGATGAGCAGTTCTTC. The full variable domain, with the rest looked up from reference TRBV28 and TRBJ2-1, is DVKVTQSSRYLVKRTGEKVFLECVQDMDHENMFWYRQDPGLGLRLIYFSYDVKMKEKGDIPEGYSVSREKKERFSLILESASTNQTSMYLCASRPYATRIDEQFFGPGTRLTVL.